Each of the 5 T cell receptor beta chains below was sequenced from the same sample in a study of response to subunit inactivated influenza vaccine. TCRdb itself ran the RT-PCR reads through MiXCR, one entry per CDR3 protein. The table shows approximately 530,000 distinct CDR3 sequences, with about an eighth occurring only once. The sequences come from PBMCs from blood, collected 45 days after vaccination. The receptors were sampled from a man aged 45-65 years who received an inactivated influenza vaccine.

This clonotype showed up just a few times. This chain links TRBV20-1 with TRBJ2-5, with 9 bases fitting TRBD2. The CDR3 length is 14 residues. CDR1 is DFQATT, CDR2 SNEGSKA, per germline (reference sequence). Losses at the gene ends were 5 bases for V and 2 bases for J; bases not matched to a gene: 6. The CDR3 region has the DNA TGCAGTGCTTTCGGGACTAGCAGTCAAGAGACCCAGTACTTC. This encodes CSAFGTSSQETQYF.

Many counts were recorded for this clonotype. CDR3 sequence reads: CSTDSMGNEQFF. DNA for the CDR3: TGCAGCACTGACAGCATGGGCAATGAGCAGTTCTTC. This sequence joins TRBV29-1 and TRBJ2-1; D might be TRBD1 (5 bases). V was clipped by 8 bases and J by 6 bases, with 14 bases between them. Germline V gene lookup returns CDR1 SQVTM and CDR2 ANQGSEA. The CDR3 extends over 12 amino acids.

There are many counts of this clonotype. The chain joins TRBV7-2 to TRBJ1-2; no firm D call. The CDR3 length is 13 residues. Germline V CDR1 and CDR2: SGHTA, FQGNSA. V gave up 7 bases and J gave up 1 base, with 10 bases separating them. The CDR3 DNA sequence: TGTGCCAGCACCGGGTCGATTAACTATGGCTACACCTTC. Translated, it gives CASTGSINYGYTF.

Only a few counts were recorded for this clonotype. The V gene is TRBV6-5, the J gene TRBJ1-2; D remains ambiguous. The V gene's germline CDR1 is MNHEY and CDR2 SVGAGI. With 3 bases removed from V and 6 bases from J, the gap between germline ends came to 11 bases. This CDR3 is 13 amino acids long. The CDR3 nucleotides read TGTGCCAGCAGTTATTTTTCCGCTGATGGCTACACCTTC. Its protein product is CASSYFSADGYTF.

The table lists this clonotype with many counts. This chain connects TRBV12-3 or TRBV12-4 to TRBJ1-2; perhaps TRBD1 as D (6 bases). Trimming took off 5 bases at V and 7 bases at J, with 14 bases between the two ends. The length of the CDR3 is 13 residues. The DNA for the CDR3 is TGTGCCAGCAGTCAACCTCAGGGGTCTGGCTACACCTTC. It specifies CASSQPQGSGYTF.